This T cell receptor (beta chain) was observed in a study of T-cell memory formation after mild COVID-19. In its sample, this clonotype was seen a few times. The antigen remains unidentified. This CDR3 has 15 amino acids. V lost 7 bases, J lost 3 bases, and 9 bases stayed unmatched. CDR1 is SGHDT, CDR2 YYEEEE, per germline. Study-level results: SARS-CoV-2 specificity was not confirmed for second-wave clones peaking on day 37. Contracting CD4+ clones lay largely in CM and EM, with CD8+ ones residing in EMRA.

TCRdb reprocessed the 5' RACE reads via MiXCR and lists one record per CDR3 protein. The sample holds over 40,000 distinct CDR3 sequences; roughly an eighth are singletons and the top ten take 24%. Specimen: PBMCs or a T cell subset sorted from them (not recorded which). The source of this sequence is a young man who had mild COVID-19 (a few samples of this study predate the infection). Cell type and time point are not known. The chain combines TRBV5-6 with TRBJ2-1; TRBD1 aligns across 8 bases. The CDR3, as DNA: TGTGCCAGCGGGAGACAGGGGTATAGCTACAATGAGCAGTTCTTC. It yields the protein CASGRQGYSYNEQFF.